A selection of T cell receptor beta chains follows, all from one sample in a study of CD4 and CD8 cells across lung adenocarcinoma regions. Each CDR3 protein is one row after TCRdb ran MiXCR on the PCR reads. The profile shows approximately 3,000 distinct CDR3 sequences, under 70% of them singletons. The sample was CD4+ T cells from the margin of a lung tumor. These TCRs come from a female donor with lung adenocarcinoma. The CD4 and CD8 labels of this study may be unreliable. The CDR3 runs from the conserved cysteine through the conserved F or W. D genes are given only for firm matches. A row's size may be missing; if present it is once, few, many or a size class.

cdr3_length,j_call,v_call,clone_size,d_call,cdr3_aa,cdr3_nt
18,TRBJ2-7,TRBV27,.,.,CASSLPPRLAIGTAEQYF,TGTGCCAGCAGTTTACCCCCCAGGCTAGCGATCGGGACTGCTGAGCAGTACTTC
16,TRBJ2-1,TRBV11-2,.,TRBD2,CASSPMTSGLSNEQFF,TGTGCCAGCAGCCCCATGACTAGCGGGCTGTCGAATGAGCAGTTCTTC
16,TRBJ2-1,TRBV6-5,.,TRBD2,CASSYGGGGTRNEQFF,TGTGCCAGCAGTTACGGCGGGGGGGGCACTCGCAATGAGCAGTTCTTC
14,TRBJ2-7,TRBV6-1,.,.,CASSPMRGAYEQYF,TGTGCCAGCAGTCCGATGCGGGGAGCCTACGAGCAGTACTTC
17,TRBJ2-1,TRBV6-1,few,TRBD2,CASSPRTSGRLRNEQFF,TGTGCCAGCAGTCCAAGGACTAGCGGGAGGCTGCGCAATGAGCAGTTCTTC
13,TRBJ2-1,TRBV19,.,.,CASSRDYYNEQFF,TGTGCCAGCAGTAGAGACTACTACAATGAGCAGTTCTTC
11,TRBJ1-1,TRBV6-5,.,.,CASSLDTEAFF,TGTGCCAGCAGTTTAGACACTGAAGCTTTCTTT
15,TRBJ2-5,TRBV7-2,few,TRBD1,CASSSAGTGEQTQYF,TGTGCCAGCAGCTCGGCCGGGACAGGGGAACAGACCCAGTACTTC
11,TRBJ2-1,TRBV12-3/TRBV12-4,.,TRBD1,CASSYRGVQFF,TGTGCCAGCAGTTACAGGGGGGTGCAGTTCTTC
14,TRBJ2-1,TRBV7-2,.,.,CASSFHGSGHEQFF,TGTGCCAGCAGCTTTCACGGGAGTGGGCATGAGCAGTTCTTC
14,TRBJ2-3,TRBV6-1,.,TRBD2,CASSETSDTDTQYF,TGTGCCAGCAGTGAGACTAGCGACACAGATACGCAGTATTTT
15,TRBJ2-1,TRBV6-1,few,TRBD1,CASSTLGDSLNEQFF,TGTGCCAGCAGTACCTTGGGGGACAGCCTCAATGAGCAGTTCTTC
15,TRBJ2-5,TRBV7-2,few,.,CASSWTEGQQETQYF,TGTGCCAGCAGCTGGACCGAAGGGCAGCAAGAGACCCAGTACTTC
13,TRBJ2-7,TRBV7-2,few,TRBD2,CASNIAGAYEQYF,TGTGCCAGCAATATAGCGGGAGCGTACGAGCAGTACTTC
15,TRBJ1-5,TRBV6-1,.,.,CASKLSGDSNQPQHF,TGTGCCAGCAAACTGTCAGGTGATAGCAATCAGCCCCAGCATTTT
14,TRBJ2-3,TRBV7-2,.,.,CASSFGPSTDTQYF,TGTGCCAGCAGCTTTGGGCCGAGCACAGATACGCAGTATTTT
15,TRBJ2-2,TRBV12-3/TRBV12-4,.,.,CASSFGRTITGELFF,TGTGCCAGCAGTTTCGGACGGACTATCACCGGGGAGCTGTTTTTT
15,TRBJ2-1,TRBV10-2,.,.,CASSVELTRGNEQFF,TGCGCCAGCAGTGTGGAGCTAACTCGGGGCAATGAGCAGTTCTTC
13,TRBJ2-1,TRBV11-3,.,.,CASSFRGSHEQFF,TGTGCCAGCAGCTTTCGAGGGTCCCATGAGCAGTTCTTC
15,TRBJ2-3,TRBV7-7,.,TRBD2,CASSSTLAAADTQYF,TGTGCTAGCAGCTCGACCCTAGCGGCGGCGGATACGCAGTATTTT
20,TRBJ2-4,TRBV12-3/TRBV12-4,few,TRBD2,CASSHRAGLAGIGAKNIQYF,TGTGCCAGCAGTCACCGGGCGGGACTAGCGGGAATTGGAGCCAAAAACATTCAGTACTTC
16,TRBJ2-3,TRBV7-2,.,TRBD2,CASSFSSGGAGDTQYF,TGTGCCAGCAGCTTTTCTAGCGGGGGGGCTGGAGATACGCAGTATTTT
16,TRBJ1-2,TRBV6-1,.,.,CASCLMTSLGSYGYTF,TGTGCCAGCTGCCTGATGACCTCCTTGGGGAGCTATGGCTACACCTTC
15,TRBJ2-2,TRBV10-3,.,.,CATPRGQGDTGELFF,TGTGCTACTCCGCGGGGGCAGGGCGACACCGGGGAGCTGTTTTTT
14,TRBJ2-1,TRBV27,large,.,CASSLAGLLNEQFF,TGTGCCAGCAGTTTAGCCGGCCTTCTTAATGAGCAGTTCTTC
14,TRBJ2-1,TRBV6-5,.,TRBD2,CASSLTGGYNEQFF,TGTGCCAGCAGTTTAACGGGAGGATACAATGAGCAGTTCTTC